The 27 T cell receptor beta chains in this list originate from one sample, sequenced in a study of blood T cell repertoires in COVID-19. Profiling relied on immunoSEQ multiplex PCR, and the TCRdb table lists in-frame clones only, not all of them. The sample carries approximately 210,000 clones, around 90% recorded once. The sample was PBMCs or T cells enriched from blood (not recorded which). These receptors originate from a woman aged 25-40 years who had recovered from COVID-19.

CDR3 protein: CASSPETEDGYTF. The CDR3 DNA follows: TGTGCCAGCTCACCGGAGACAGAAGATGGCTACACCTTC. This rearrangement joins TRBV18 to TRBJ1-2; maybe TRBD1 (5 bases). Germline CDR1 and CDR2: KGHSH and LQKENI. The CDR3 is 13 residues long. V lost 3 bases and J 6 bases, leaving 11 bases between the germline ends.

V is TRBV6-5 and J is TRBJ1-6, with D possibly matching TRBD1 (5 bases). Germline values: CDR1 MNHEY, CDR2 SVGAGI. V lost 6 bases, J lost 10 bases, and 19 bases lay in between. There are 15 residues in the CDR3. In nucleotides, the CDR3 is TGTGCCAGCAGCCGTGGGGACCGGGGAGGGTCACCCCTCCACTTT. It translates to CASSRGDRGGSPLHF.

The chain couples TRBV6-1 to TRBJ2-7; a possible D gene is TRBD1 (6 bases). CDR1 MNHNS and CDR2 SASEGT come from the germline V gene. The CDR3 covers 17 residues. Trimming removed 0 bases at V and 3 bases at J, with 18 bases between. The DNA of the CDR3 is TGTGCCAGCAGTGAAGCTTACCTCAGGGGACCGGGCTACGAGCAGTACTTC. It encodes CASSEAYLRGPGYEQYF.

The CDR3 protein is CASTYGGGFGNTIYF. CDR3 sequence (DNA): TGTGCCAGCACCTACGGAGGTGGTTTTGGAAACACCATATATTTT. The rearrangement joins TRBV2 to TRBJ1-3, with no clear D. The V and J ends lost 7 bases and 3 bases respectively, with 16 bases between them. CDR3 length: 15 residues. Germline V gene lookup returns CDR1 SNHLY and CDR2 FYNNEI.

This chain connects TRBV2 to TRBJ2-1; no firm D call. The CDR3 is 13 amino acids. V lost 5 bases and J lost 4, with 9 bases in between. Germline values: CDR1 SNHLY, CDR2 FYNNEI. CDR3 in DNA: TGTGCCAGCAGTTCCCCCGGGTACAATGAGCAGTTCTTC. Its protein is CASSSPGYNEQFF. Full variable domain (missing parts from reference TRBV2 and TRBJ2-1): EPEVTQTPSHQVTQMGQEVILRCVPISNHLYFYWYRQILGQKVEFLVSFYNNEISEKSEIFDDQFSVERPDGSNFTLKIRSTKLEDSAMYFCASSSPGYNEQFFGPGTRLTVL.

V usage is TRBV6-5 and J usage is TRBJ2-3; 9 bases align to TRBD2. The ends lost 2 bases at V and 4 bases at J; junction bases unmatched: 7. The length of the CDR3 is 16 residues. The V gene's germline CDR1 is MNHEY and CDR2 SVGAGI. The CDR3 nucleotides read TGTGCCAGCAGTTACCGTGATAGCGGGGGCGCAGATACGCAGTATTTT. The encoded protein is CASSYRDSGGADTQYF.

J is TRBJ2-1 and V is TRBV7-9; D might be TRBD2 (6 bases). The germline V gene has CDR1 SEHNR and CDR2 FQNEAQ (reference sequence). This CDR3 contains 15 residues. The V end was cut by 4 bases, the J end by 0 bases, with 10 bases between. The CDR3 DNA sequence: TGTGCCAGCAGCTCTAGCGCGACCTCCTACAATGAGCAGTTCTTC. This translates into CASSSSATSYNEQFF.

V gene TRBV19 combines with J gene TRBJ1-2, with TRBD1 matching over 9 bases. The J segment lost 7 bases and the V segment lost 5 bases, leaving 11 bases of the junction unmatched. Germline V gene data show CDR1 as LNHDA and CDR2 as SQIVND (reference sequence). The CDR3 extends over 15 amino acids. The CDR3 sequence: CASSLVGTGIAGYTF. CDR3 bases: TGTGCCAGTAGTCTCGTCGGGACAGGGATAGCTGGCTACACCTTC.

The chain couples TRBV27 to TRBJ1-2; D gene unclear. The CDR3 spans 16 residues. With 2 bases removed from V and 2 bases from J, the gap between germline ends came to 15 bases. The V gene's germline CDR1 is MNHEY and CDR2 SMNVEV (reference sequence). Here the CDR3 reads CASSLNILQPNYGYTF. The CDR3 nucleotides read TGTGCCAGCAGTTTAAACATCCTCCAACCAAACTATGGCTACACCTTC.

CDR3 in DNA: TGTGCCAGTAGTATTCCGGAAAGGGGTGAAAAACTGTTTTTT. The encoded protein is CASSIPERGEKLFF. The gene calls are TRBV19 and TRBJ1-4; TRBD1 might be the D (5 bases). The germline V gene has CDR1 LNHDA and CDR2 SQIVND (reference sequence). The ends were cut back, 3 bases at V and 7 bases at J, with 12 bases in the middle. The CDR3 runs 14 residues.

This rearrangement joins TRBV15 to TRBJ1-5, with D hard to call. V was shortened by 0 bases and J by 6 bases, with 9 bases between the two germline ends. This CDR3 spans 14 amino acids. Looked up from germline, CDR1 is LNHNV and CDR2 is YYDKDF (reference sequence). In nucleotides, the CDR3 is TGTGCCACCAGCAGAGATCTTGAGGGTCAGCCCCAGCATTTT. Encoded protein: CATSRDLEGQPQHF.

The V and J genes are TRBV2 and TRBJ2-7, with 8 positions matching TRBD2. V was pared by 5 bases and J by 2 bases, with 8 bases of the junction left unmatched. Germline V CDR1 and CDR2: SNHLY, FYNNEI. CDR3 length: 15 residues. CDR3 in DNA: TGTGCCAGCAGTAGCGGGAGCCCTACTACCTACGAGCAGTACTTC. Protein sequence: CASSSGSPTTYEQYF.

The CDR3 spells CASSLDLAGLGDTQYF. CDR3 DNA sequence: TGCGCCAGCAGCTTGGACCTAGCGGGACTTGGTGATACGCAGTATTTT. The chain combines TRBV5-1 with TRBJ2-3, with TRBD2 matching 9 bases. V trimming: 0 bases; J trimming: 6 bases; junction bases outside the gene matches: 8. Per the germline V gene, CDR1 is SGHRS and CDR2 is YFSETQ. This CDR3 is built from 16 residues.

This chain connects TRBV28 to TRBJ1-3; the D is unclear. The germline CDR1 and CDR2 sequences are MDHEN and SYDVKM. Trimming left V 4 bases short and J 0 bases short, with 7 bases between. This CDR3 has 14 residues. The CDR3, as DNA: TGTGCCAGCAGTTATGACACCTCTGGAAACACCATATATTTT. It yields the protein CASSYDTSGNTIYF.

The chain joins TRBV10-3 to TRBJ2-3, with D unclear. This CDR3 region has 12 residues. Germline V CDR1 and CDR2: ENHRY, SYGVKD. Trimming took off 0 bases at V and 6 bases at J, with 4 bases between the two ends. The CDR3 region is CAISESLDTQYF. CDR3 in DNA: TGTGCCATCAGTGAGTCTCTGGATACGCAGTATTTT.

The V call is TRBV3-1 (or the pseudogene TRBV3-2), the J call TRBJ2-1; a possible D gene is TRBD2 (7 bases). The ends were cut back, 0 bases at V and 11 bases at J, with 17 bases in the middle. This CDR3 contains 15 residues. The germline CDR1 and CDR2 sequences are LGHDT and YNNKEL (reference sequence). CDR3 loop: CASSQEAAGARQQFF. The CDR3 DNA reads TGTGCCAGCAGCCAAGAAGCCGCGGGGGCGCGACAGCAGTTCTTC.

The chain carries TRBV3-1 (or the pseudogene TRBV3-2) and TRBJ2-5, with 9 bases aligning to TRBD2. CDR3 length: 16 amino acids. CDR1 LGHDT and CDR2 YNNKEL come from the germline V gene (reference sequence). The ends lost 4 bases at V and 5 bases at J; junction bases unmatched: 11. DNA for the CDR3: TGTGCCAGCAGCCCAAACCGAGCGGGAGGAGGGGAGACCCAGTACTTC. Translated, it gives CASSPNRAGGGETQYF.

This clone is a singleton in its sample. CDR3 bases: TGCGCCAGCAGCTTGTCTGGCTCGCCGGGGGAGGAGACCCAGTACTTC. It yields the protein CASSLSGSPGEETQYF. The rearrangement links TRBV5-1 to TRBJ2-5, with TRBD2 as a possible D gene (6 bases). The V gene lost 1 base and the J gene lost 5 bases, with 18 bases spanning the gap. The CDR3 consists of 16 residues. From germline, CDR1 is SGHRS and CDR2 YFSETQ. Using reference TRBV5-1 and TRBJ2-5 for the parts outside the CDR3, the full variable domain is KAGVTQTPRYLIKTRGQQVTLSCSPISGHRSVSWYQQTPGQGLQFLFEYFSETQRNKGNFPGRFSGRQFSNSRSEMNVSTLELGDSALYLCASSLSGSPGEETQYFGPGTRLLVL.

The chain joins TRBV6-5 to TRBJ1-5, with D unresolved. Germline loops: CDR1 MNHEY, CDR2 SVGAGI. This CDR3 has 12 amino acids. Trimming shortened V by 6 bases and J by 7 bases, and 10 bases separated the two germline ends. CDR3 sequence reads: CASRRVLQPQHF. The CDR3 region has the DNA TGTGCCAGCAGGCGGGTACTCCAGCCCCAGCATTTT.

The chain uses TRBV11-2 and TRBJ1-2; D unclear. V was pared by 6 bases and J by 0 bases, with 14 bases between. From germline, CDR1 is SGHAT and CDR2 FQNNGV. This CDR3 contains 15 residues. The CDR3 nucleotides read TGTGCCAGCAGTATGAGGGCAGACACTAACTATGGCTACACCTTC. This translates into CASSMRADTNYGYTF.

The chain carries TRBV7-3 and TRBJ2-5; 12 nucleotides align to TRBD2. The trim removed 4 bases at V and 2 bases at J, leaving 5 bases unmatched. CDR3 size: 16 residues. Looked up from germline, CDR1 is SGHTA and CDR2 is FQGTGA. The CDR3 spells CASSSGLAGGQETQYF. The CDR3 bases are TGTGCCAGCAGCTCCGGTCTAGCGGGAGGGCAAGAGACCCAGTACTTC. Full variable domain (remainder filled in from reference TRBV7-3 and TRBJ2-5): GAGVSQTPSNKVTEKGKYVELRCDPISGHTALYWYRQSLGQGPEFLIYFQGTGAADDSGLPNDRFFAVRPEGSVSTLKIQRTERGDSAVYLCASSSGLAGGQETQYFGPGTRLLVL.

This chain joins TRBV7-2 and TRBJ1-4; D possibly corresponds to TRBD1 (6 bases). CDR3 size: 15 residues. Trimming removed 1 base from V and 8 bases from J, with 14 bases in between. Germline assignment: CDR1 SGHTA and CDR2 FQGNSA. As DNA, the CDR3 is TGTGCCAGCAGCTTAGGCCAGGGGACGGGAGAAAAACTGTTTTTT. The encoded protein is CASSLGQGTGEKLFF.

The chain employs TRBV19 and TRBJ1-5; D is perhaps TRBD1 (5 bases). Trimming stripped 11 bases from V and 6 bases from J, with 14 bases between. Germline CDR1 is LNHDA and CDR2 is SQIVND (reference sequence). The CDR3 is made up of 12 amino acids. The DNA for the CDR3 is TGTGCCGGCGGGGGAGGTAGTCAGCCCCAGCATTTT. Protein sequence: CAGGGGSQPQHF.

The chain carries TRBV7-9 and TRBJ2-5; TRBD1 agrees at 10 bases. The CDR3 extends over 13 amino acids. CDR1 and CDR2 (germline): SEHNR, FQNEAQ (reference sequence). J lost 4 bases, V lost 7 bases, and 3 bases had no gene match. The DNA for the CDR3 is TGTGCCAGCACCGGACAGGGGGTAGAGACCCAGTACTTC. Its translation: CASTGQGVETQYF.

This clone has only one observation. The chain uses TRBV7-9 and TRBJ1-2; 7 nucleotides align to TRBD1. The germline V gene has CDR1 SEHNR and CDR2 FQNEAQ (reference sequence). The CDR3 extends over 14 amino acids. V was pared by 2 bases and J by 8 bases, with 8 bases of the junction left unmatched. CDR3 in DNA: TGTGCCAGCAGCTTACCAGAGACAGGGAAAGGCTACACCTTC. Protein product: CASSLPETGKGYTF.

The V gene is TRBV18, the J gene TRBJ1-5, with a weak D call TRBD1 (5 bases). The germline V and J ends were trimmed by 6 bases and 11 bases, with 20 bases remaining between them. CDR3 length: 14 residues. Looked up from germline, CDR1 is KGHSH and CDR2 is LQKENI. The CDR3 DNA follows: TGTGCCAGCTCGAGGGACGCGGGGGTAAGGGCCCAGCATTTT. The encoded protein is CASSRDAGVRAQHF.

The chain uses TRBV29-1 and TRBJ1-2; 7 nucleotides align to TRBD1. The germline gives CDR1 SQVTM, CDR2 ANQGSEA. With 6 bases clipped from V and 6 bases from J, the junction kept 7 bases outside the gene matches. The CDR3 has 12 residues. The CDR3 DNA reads TGCAGCGTCGGGGACAGAGGGGATGGCTACACCTTC. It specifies CSVGDRGDGYTF. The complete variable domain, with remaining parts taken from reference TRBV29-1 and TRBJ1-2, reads SAVISQKPSRDICQRGTSLTIQCQVDSQVTMMFWYRQQPGQSLTLIATANQGSEATYESGFVIDKFPISRPNLTFSTLTVSNMSPEDSSIYLCSVGDRGDGYTFGSGTRLTVV.